The text below deals with one TCR beta chain. The antigen remains unidentified. V shed 1 base and J 8 bases; nucleotides not matched to a gene: 8. This CDR3 region has 16 residues. Per germline, CDR1 LGHNA and CDR2 YSLEER. The protocol was immunoSEQ multiplex PCR, while the TCRdb copy is restricted to in-frame clones and leaves out a portion. The sample has 90,000 to 120,000 clones; 91% are singletons. This sample is drawn from a study of OX40 agonist ivuxolimab in advanced cancers. Across the whole study: Earlier anti-PD-1, anti-PD-L1 or anti-CTLA-4 therapy was permitted; over 35% had received some. Findings and caveats of the study: The antigens recognized by the expanded peripheral T cells, that is their antigen specificity, were not determined.

The receptor was isolated from an adult with an advanced solid tumor such as melanoma, head and neck, liver or kidney cancer. The genes are TRBV4-3 and TRBJ2-1; TRBD2 aligns across 10 bases. The material sequenced was CD4+ or CD8+ T cells sorted from blood, taken in a trial of the OX40 agonist ivuxolimab. This chain's CDR3 is CASSQGATSGKYEQFF. CDR3 nucleotide sequence: TGCGCCAGCAGCCAAGGTGCCACTAGCGGGAAATATGAGCAGTTCTTC.